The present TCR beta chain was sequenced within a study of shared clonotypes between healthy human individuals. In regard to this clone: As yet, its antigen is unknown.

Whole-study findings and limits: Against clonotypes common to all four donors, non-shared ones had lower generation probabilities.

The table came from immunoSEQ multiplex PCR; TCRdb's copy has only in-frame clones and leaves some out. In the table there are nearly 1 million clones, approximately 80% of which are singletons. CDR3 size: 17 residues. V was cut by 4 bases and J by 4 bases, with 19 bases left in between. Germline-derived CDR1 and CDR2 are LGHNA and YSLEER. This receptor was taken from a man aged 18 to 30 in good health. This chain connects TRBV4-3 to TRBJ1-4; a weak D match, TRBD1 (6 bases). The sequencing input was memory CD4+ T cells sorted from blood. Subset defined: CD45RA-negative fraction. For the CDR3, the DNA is TGCGCCAGCAGCCCCGCGTCGGGGGGCGGCGGTAATGAAAAACTGTTTTTT. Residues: CASSPASGGGGNEKLFF.